The rows below give T cell receptor beta chains drawn from one sample of a study of persistence of HIV-infected CD4 T cells. Generated by immunoSEQ multiplex PCR, the TCRdb table keeps only in-frame clones and is missing some. Found here are roughly 64,000 clones, about 77% of them singletons; the top ten hold 1.7%. Antigens for these TCRs are unknown. The sequencing used CD4+ T cells sorted from PBMCs after approximately 20-hour stimulation, collected from a patient who received antiretroviral therapy. Every receptor here comes from an adult man with HIV who was CMV-seropositive. CDR3s include the opening cysteine and the closing phenylalanine or tryptophan. The order of the fields is J gene, clone size, V gene, D gene, CDR3 protein, CDR3 DNA. The D gene is left open where the match is weak. Where a row states a size, it is once, few, many or the class of an expanded clone; other rows omit it.

>TRBJ1-2|NA|TRBV5-1|TRBD1
CASSLEGASGYTF
TGCGCCAGCAGCTTGGAGGGGGCAAGCGGCTACACCTTC
>TRBJ1-2|few|TRBV21-1|NA
CASSKVKDRASYGYTF
TGTGCCAGCAGCAAAGTTAAAGACAGGGCGAGCTATGGCTACACCTTC
>TRBJ1-2|NA|TRBV11-2|NA
CASSFAQVLGNYGYTF
TGTGCCAGCAGCTTTGCCCAGGTTCTGGGTAACTATGGCTACACCTTC
>TRBJ2-1|NA|TRBV7-8|NA
CASSSTPDGRSYNEQFF
TGTGCCAGCAGCTCAACCCCGGACGGCCGCTCCTACAATGAGCAGTTCTTC
>TRBJ2-1|few|TRBV19|NA
CASSGVEQFF
TGTGCCAGTAGTGGGGTTGAGCAGTTCTTC
>TRBJ2-7|NA|TRBV10-3|NA
CAISATSSYEQYF
TGTGCCATCAGTGCCACATCTTCCTACGAGCAGTACTTC
>TRBJ1-2|NA|TRBV5-4|NA
CASSLGANYGYTF
TGTGCCAGCAGCTTGGGAGCTAACTATGGCTACACCTTC
>TRBJ1-2|NA|TRBV21-1|NA
CASSKGGQRNYGYTF
TGTGCCAGCAGCAAAGGGGGACAGAGAAACTATGGCTACACCTTC
>TRBJ2-7|NA|TRBV4-1|TRBD1
CASSRPGTGIYEQYF
TGCGCCAGCAGCCGCCCCGGGACAGGGATCTACGAGCAGTACTTC
>TRBJ2-7|NA|TRBV29-1|NA
CSVVGANSYEQYF
TGCAGCGTTGTGGGGGCCAACTCCTACGAGCAGTACTTC
>TRBJ1-2|NA|TRBV11-2|NA
CASSLGATNYGYTF
TGTGCCAGCAGCTTAGGGGCCACTAACTATGGCTACACCTTC
>TRBJ1-4|NA|TRBV19|NA
CASSTHHFYATNEKLFF
TGTGCCAGTAGTACGCATCATTTCTATGCAACTAATGAAAAACTGTTTTTT